The rows below give T cell receptor beta chains drawn from one sample of a study of cytomegalovirus exposure and HLA in healthy donors. The repertoire was sequenced with immunoSEQ multiplex PCR; TCRdb's copy has only in-frame clones and lacks some. The sample includes about 170,000 clones, around 80% of them seen just once. Sequencing was performed on PBMCs. The receptors come from a woman between 50 and 59 years old in good health and CMV-seronegative. Each CDR3 is given with its conserved first and last residue. A D gene is named only where the DNA matches it firmly. Part of the rows lack a size; the others show once, few, many or a class for expanded clones.

j_call d_call clone_size cdr3_length v_call cdr3_aa cdr3_nt
TRBJ2-1 TRBD2 NA 13 TRBV7-8 CASSLVSGGEQFF TGTGCCAGCAGCTTAGTGTCGGGGGGTGAGCAGTTCTTC
TRBJ2-1 TRBD2 NA 18 TRBV14 CASSQGGRGTRPYNEQFF TGTGCCAGCAGCCAAGGGGGGCGGGGGACTAGACCCTACAATGAGCAGTTCTTC
TRBJ1-4 NA few 15 TRBV5-4 CASSLGGRESEKLFF TGTGCCAGCAGCTTGGGGGGGAGGGAGAGTGAAAAACTGTTTTTT
TRBJ2-7 TRBD2 NA 16 TRBV6-1 CASSEAGGSGAYEQYF TGTGCCAGCAGTGAAGCGGGCGGTAGCGGGGCCTACGAGCAGTACTTC
TRBJ2-5 TRBD1 NA 14 TRBV6-5 CASRGTGGQETQYF TGTGCCAGCAGGGGGACAGGGGGACAAGAGACCCAGTACTTC
TRBJ2-3 NA NA 17 TRBV7-2 CASSLGIMGAGRDTQYF TGTGCCAGCAGCTTAGGTATCATGGGGGCAGGGCGAGATACGCAGTATTTT
TRBJ1-6 TRBD1 once 15 TRBV5-1 CASSSDRGLGSPLHF TGCGCCAGCAGCTCCGACAGGGGGCTTGGATCACCCCTCCACTTT
TRBJ1-1 NA NA 14 TRBV15 CATWAGGRGAEAFF TGTGCCACCTGGGCCGGGGGTAGGGGAGCTGAAGCTTTCTTT
TRBJ2-5 NA NA 13 TRBV6-1 CASTLGGAGTQYF TGTGCCAGCACCTTGGGGGGGGCAGGGACCCAGTACTTC
TRBJ2-5 NA NA 15 TRBV9 CASSVRGLSQETQYF TGTGCCAGCAGCGTAAGAGGGCTAAGCCAAGAGACCCAGTACTTC
TRBJ2-2 TRBD2 NA 16 TRBV5-1 CASSLVAGSLTGELFF TGCGCCAGCAGCTTAGTAGCGGGGAGCCTTACCGGGGAGCTGTTTTTT
TRBJ2-7 NA NA 15 TRBV21-1 CASSEGTVSSYEQYF TGTGCCAGCAGCGAGGGGACAGTATCTTCCTACGAGCAGTACTTC
TRBJ1-6 TRBD1 NA 15 TRBV7-9 CASSPADRGISPLHF TGTGCCAGCAGCCCCGCGGACAGGGGTATTTCACCCCTCCACTTT
TRBJ1-1 NA few 14 TRBV2 CASSEMTDYTEAFF TGTGCCAGCAGTGAAATGACAGATTACACTGAAGCTTTCTTT
TRBJ1-5 TRBD1 NA 14 TRBV5-1 CASSSGQGRQPQHF TGCGCCAGCAGCTCAGGACAGGGAAGGCAGCCCCAGCATTTT
TRBJ2-4 NA NA 13 TRBV19 CASSTGNSNIQYF TGTGCCAGTAGCACAGGGAATTCAAACATTCAGTACTTC
TRBJ1-4 NA NA 14 TRBV19 CASDPGRINEKLFF TGTGCCAGTGATCCGGGGAGGATTAATGAAAAACTGTTTTTT
TRBJ1-4 TRBD1 NA 16 TRBV4-1 CASSQDLGTGHEKLFF TGCGCCAGCAGCCAAGATCTTGGGACAGGGCACGAAAAACTGTTTTTT
TRBJ2-3 TRBD2 NA 16 TRBV5-1 CASSSPGTSGTDTQYF TGCGCCAGCAGCTCCCCTGGGACTAGCGGGACAGATACGCAGTATTTT
TRBJ1-6 NA once 16 TRBV27 CASSSVGSSYNSPLHF TGTGCCAGCAGTTCGGTGGGGAGCTCCTATAATTCACCCCTCCACTTT
TRBJ1-3 NA NA 15 TRBV5-6 CASSYRGGSGNTIYF TGTGCCAGCAGCTATCGAGGGGGCTCTGGAAACACCATATATTTT
TRBJ2-5 TRBD1 once 15 TRBV29-1 CSVAGTGALEETQYF TGCAGCGTTGCCGGGACAGGAGCCCTCGAAGAGACCCAGTACTTC
TRBJ2-3 NA NA 19 TRBV7-2 CASSLEIFGIAESTDTQYF TGTGCCAGCAGCTTGGAGATATTCGGAATAGCGGAGAGCACAGATACGCAGTATTTT
TRBJ2-1 TRBD2 NA 20 TRBV7-3 CASSLRGGSGRASGENEQFF TGTGCCAGCAGCTTACGTGGGGGGAGCGGGAGGGCCAGTGGTGAAAATGAGCAGTTCTTC
TRBJ2-7 NA NA 12 TRBV15 CATSSSSSEQYF TGTGCCACCAGCAGCTCTAGCAGCGAGCAGTACTTC
TRBJ2-7 NA NA 12 TRBV27 CASGSVSYEQYF TGTGCCAGCGGTTCAGTCTCCTACGAGCAGTACTTC
TRBJ2-6 NA NA 17 TRBV7-3 CASSLRTARSGANVLTF TGTGCCAGCAGCTTAAGGACAGCGCGCTCTGGGGCCAACGTCCTGACTTTC
TRBJ1-3 TRBD1 NA 19 TRBV19 CASTRGTGAAGGPGNTIYF TGTGCCAGTACGAGGGGGACAGGGGCCGCGGGGGGCCCTGGAAACACCATATATTTT
TRBJ1-1 TRBD1 NA 16 TRBV28 CASSSTLGQGRTVAFF TGTGCCAGCAGTTCAACCCTGGGACAGGGGCGCACTGTAGCTTTCTTT
TRBJ1-2 NA NA 11 TRBV6-5 CASRGGYGYTF TGTGCCAGCAGGGGAGGGTATGGCTACACCTTC
TRBJ2-7 TRBD2 few 15 TRBV28 CASRGTSLGRYEQYF TGTGCCAGCAGGGGGACTAGCCTTGGTCGGTACGAGCAGTACTTC
TRBJ1-2 NA NA 14 TRBV4-1 CASSHPGASYGYTF TGCGCCAGCAGCCACCCTGGGGCGAGCTATGGCTACACCTTC
TRBJ2-2 TRBD2 NA 16 TRBV14 CASSLATSGTAGELFF TGTGCCAGCAGCCTAGCGACTAGCGGGACAGCCGGGGAGCTGTTTTTT